This T cell receptor beta chain emerged from a study of shared clonotypes between healthy human individuals. Measured with immunoSEQ multiplex PCR; TCRdb has only the in-frame clones, and not every one. The profile shows some 2,000,000 clones, approximately 96% of them singletons. Germline V CDR1 and CDR2: MDHEN, SYDVKM. V was clipped by 2 bases and J by 4 bases, with 12 bases between them. The length of the CDR3 is 15 residues. This TCR was recovered from a young man in good health. This chain links TRBV28 with TRBJ1-5; D remains ambiguous. Sample: naive CD4+ T cells sorted from blood. Described subset: CD45RA+ positively selected. The CDR3 spells CASSLPGRPNQPQHF. The DNA for the CDR3 is TGTGCCAGCAGTTTACCAGGACGGCCAAATCAGCCCCAGCATTTT.